This T cell receptor beta chain comes out of a study of OX40 agonist ivuxolimab in advanced cancers. Overall study: Patients got intravenous ivuxolimab at 0.01 to 10 mg/kg every 2 weeks. The study's findings and limits: Determination of antigen specificity was not performed for the expanded peripheral T cells.

Comment on this clone: Its target is unknown.

The V gene lost 1 base and the J gene lost 10 bases, with 11 bases spanning the gap. Germline-derived CDR1 and CDR2 are SQVTM and ANQGSEA. The CDR3 runs to 12 residues. Measured with immunoSEQ multiplex PCR; TCRdb has only the in-frame clones, and not every one. The sample comprises roughly 51,000 clones, 70% to 90% of which are singletons, and over 8.5% rests with the top ten. The cohort excluded patients with autoimmune disease history or systemic immunosuppression. The clonotype originates from an adult with an advanced solid tumor such as melanoma, head and neck, liver or kidney cancer. This chain connects TRBV29-1 to TRBJ2-4, with a tentative D call TRBD1 (5 bases). Sequenced material: CD4+ or CD8+ T cells sorted from blood, taken in a trial of the OX40 agonist ivuxolimab. CDR3 sequence (DNA): TGCAGCGTTGAAGGCCCGCAGGGTATTCAGTACTTC. Its protein is CSVEGPQGIQYF.